This TCR beta chain was retrieved from a study of early T cells in non-severe SARS-CoV-2 infection. Unique molecular identifiers were attached to individual cDNA molecules. From the 5' RACE reads, TCRdb called clonotypes with MiXCR, one entry per CDR3 protein. The sample has around 100,000 distinct CDR3 sequences, about 12% seen once. J gave up 5 bases and V 0 bases, and 8 bases lay outside the gene matches. The CDR3 spans 16 residues. Germline V gene data show CDR1 as PRHDT and CDR2 as FYEKMQ (reference sequence). This clonotype was counted a few times. J is TRBJ2-7 and V is TRBV13, with 9 bases fitting TRBD1. This receptor was obtained from an adult who was a healthcare worker with PCR-confirmed SARS-CoV-2 infection or an uninfected control (not recorded which). The sequenced sample consisted of whole blood. The CDR3 DNA is TGTGCCAGCAGCTTAGGCCCCGGGACAGGGAAGCACGAGCAGTACTTC. Protein: CASSLGPGTGKHEQYF.